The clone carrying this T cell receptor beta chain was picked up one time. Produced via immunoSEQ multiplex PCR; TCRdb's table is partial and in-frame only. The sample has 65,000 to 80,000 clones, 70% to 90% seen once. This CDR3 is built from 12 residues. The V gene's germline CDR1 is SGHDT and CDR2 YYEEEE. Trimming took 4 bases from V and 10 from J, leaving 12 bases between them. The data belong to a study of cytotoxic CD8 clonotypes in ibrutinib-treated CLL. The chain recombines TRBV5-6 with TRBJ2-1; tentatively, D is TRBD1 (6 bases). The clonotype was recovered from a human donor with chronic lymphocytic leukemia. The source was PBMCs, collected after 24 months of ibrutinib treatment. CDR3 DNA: TGTGCCAGCAGCCTAACCGGGACAGAGCAGTTCTTC. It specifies CASSLTGTEQFF.